A selection of T cell receptor beta chains follows, all from one sample in a study of cytomegalovirus exposure and HLA in healthy donors. TCRdb keeps only in-frame clones here, not all; method: immunoSEQ multiplex PCR. The listing contains under 100,000 clones. Sequenced sample: PBMCs. These receptors originate from a woman aged 30 to 39 in good health and CMV-seronegative. Both conserved end residues are part of each CDR3. D genes are given only for firm matches. A row's size may be missing; if present it is once, few, many or a size class.

D,V,J,size,DNA,CDR3
TRBD1,TRBV6-1,TRBJ1-2,.,TGTGCCAGCAATAAAGGGACAGGGGATGGCTACACCTTC,CASNKGTGDGYTF
.,TRBV7-7,TRBJ2-3,.,TGTGCTAGCAGCCCCGGGATCTCTAGCACAGATACGCAGTATTTT,CASSPGISSTDTQYF
.,TRBV27,TRBJ1-1,.,TGTGCCAGCAGTTCCCCCGGTCACAGGAACACTGAAGCTTTCTTT,CASSSPGHRNTEAFF
.,TRBV6-1,TRBJ2-6,.,TGTGCCAGCAGTGAAAGCGGCTATCTCTCTGGGGCCAACGTCCTGACTTTC,CASSESGYLSGANVLTF
.,TRBV27,TRBJ1-1,.,TGTGCCAGCAGCAAAACAGGGTTAGGGAACACTGAAGCTTTCTTT,CASSKTGLGNTEAFF
TRBD1,TRBV6-5,TRBJ2-5,.,TGTGCCAGCAGGGGACAGATCCAAGAGACCCAGTACTTC,CASRGQIQETQYF
TRBD1,TRBV2,TRBJ1-5,medium-sized,TGTGCCAGCAGTGAAGCCAGGGGGGCCGGTCAGCCCCAGCATTTT,CASSEARGAGQPQHF
.,TRBV5-5,TRBJ2-5,.,TGTGCCAGCAGCATGACTAGTAGCGAGACCCAGTACTTC,CASSMTSSETQYF
.,TRBV7-9,TRBJ1-1,.,TGTGCCAGCAGCCCGACAGGCAACACTGAAGCTTTCTTT,CASSPTGNTEAFF
TRBD1,TRBV5-4,TRBJ2-7,.,TGTGCCAGCAGCTTGGCCGGGACAGGGCGCTACGAGCAGTACTTC,CASSLAGTGRYEQYF
.,TRBV28,TRBJ1-1,.,TGTGTGGTGGCCAGGAACACTGAAGCTTTCTTT,CVVARNTEAFF
TRBD1,TRBV28,TRBJ1-1,.,TGTGCCAGCAGTTTGTTCGGACAGGGGTCTAATTCTGAAGCTTTCTTT,CASSLFGQGSNSEAFF
.,TRBV9,TRBJ1-3,.,TGTGCCAGCAGCGCCGGTCCCGGAAACACCATATATTTT,CASSAGPGNTIYF
TRBD1,TRBV7-3,TRBJ1-3,.,TGTGCCAGCAGCGGCCAGACAGGGAACTCTGGAAACACCATATATTTT,CASSGQTGNSGNTIYF
.,TRBV7-3,TRBJ2-3,.,TGTGCCAGCAGCTTAAGGGCCAGCACAGATACGCAGTATTTT,CASSLRASTDTQYF
TRBD1,TRBV6-4,TRBJ2-3,.,TGTGCCAGCAGTGTGGGACAGGGCGGCACAGATACGCAGTATTTT,CASSVGQGGTDTQYF
TRBD1,TRBV19,TRBJ1-1,.,TGTGCCAGTAGTCCGGACAGGGGGCTCCGGAACACTGAAGCTTTCTTT,CASSPDRGLRNTEAFF
.,TRBV5-4,TRBJ1-2,.,TGTGCCAGCAGCTTGGGGACAGCTACGAACTATGGCTACACCTTC,CASSLGTATNYGYTF
.,TRBV6-5,TRBJ1-1,.,TGTGCCAGCAGTTTCAGACCTTGGGGGCAGGACACTGAAGCTTTCTTT,CASSFRPWGQDTEAFF
.,TRBV28,TRBJ2-1,.,TGTGCCAGCAGTTCCCCGCTAGGGGGGGAGGAGTTCTTC,CASSSPLGGEEFF
TRBD1,TRBV27,TRBJ1-2,.,TGTGCCAGCAGTTTATTGCTCCCCGGGACAGGGACCTATGGCTACACCTTC,CASSLLLPGTGTYGYTF
.,TRBV7-3,TRBJ1-1,.,TGTGCCAGCAGCCGGAAAGGACAGAACACTGAAGCTTTCTTT,CASSRKGQNTEAFF
.,TRBV5-6,TRBJ2-7,.,TGTGCCAGCAGCTTGAGCAGGGGATACTCCTACGAGCAGTACTTC,CASSLSRGYSYEQYF
TRBD2,TRBV11-2,TRBJ2-5,.,TGTGCCAGCAGCTCCCCGACTAGCGGCGGAGAGACCCAGTACTTC,CASSSPTSGGETQYF
TRBD1,TRBV28,TRBJ1-2,.,TGTGCCAGCAGTTTGGGACAGGGCCCCTATGGCTACACCTTC,CASSLGQGPYGYTF
TRBD1,TRBV28,TRBJ2-5,.,TGTGCCAGCAGTTTCTACAGGGGTCAAGAGACCCAGTACTTC,CASSFYRGQETQYF
TRBD1,TRBV28,TRBJ2-1,.,TGTGCCAGCACCAACCCCGGGACAGAGATCCACAATGAGCAGTTCTTC,CASTNPGTEIHNEQFF
TRBD1,TRBV7-3,TRBJ1-1,.,TGTGCCAGCAGGTTACAGGGGGCTGACACTGAAGCTTTCTTT,CASRLQGADTEAFF
.,TRBV11-3,TRBJ2-3,.,TGTGCCAGCAGCTTAGCCACAGCAGATACGCAGTATTTT,CASSLATADTQYF
TRBD2,TRBV5-3,TRBJ2-3,.,TGTGCCAGAAGCTTGCGGGAGGAGGGAGATACGCAGTATTTT,CARSLREEGDTQYF
TRBD1,TRBV18,TRBJ2-7,.,TGTGCCAGCTCACCCCAGGGGGCGGACTACGAGCAGTACTTC,CASSPQGADYEQYF
.,TRBV2,TRBJ1-5,.,TGTGCCAGCAGTGGAGACACTAGCAATCAGCCCCAGCATTTT,CASSGDTSNQPQHF
TRBD2,TRBV14,TRBJ2-2,.,TGTGCCAGCAGCCAACTGGGACTAGCGGGAGTAGCCGGGGAGCTGTTTTTT,CASSQLGLAGVAGELFF
.,TRBV6-5,TRBJ1-5,.,TGTGCCAGCAGTTCGACAGTCTATAGCAATCAGCCCCAGCATTTT,CASSSTVYSNQPQHF
TRBD1,TRBV7-3,TRBJ2-7,.,TGTGCCAGCAGCTTACGAGGGGGCAGGGTCTACGAGCAGTACTTC,CASSLRGGRVYEQYF
.,TRBV19,TRBJ1-2,.,TGTGCCAGTAGTCTATCGCGGTCCGGCTACACCTTC,CASSLSRSGYTF
TRBD1,TRBV7-6,TRBJ2-7,.,TGTGCCAGCAGCCAACGCGGGACAGGTTACTACGAGCAGTACTTC,CASSQRGTGYYEQYF
TRBD1,TRBV7-9,TRBJ1-2,.,TGTGCCAGCAGCGACCCCGGACAGGGGTATGGCTACACCTTC,CASSDPGQGYGYTF
.,TRBV30,TRBJ1-2,.,TGTGCCTGGAGTGTACAAGAGGGCGGGTTTCGTGGCTACACCTTC,CAWSVQEGGFRGYTF
TRBD2,TRBV6-4,TRBJ2-3,.,TGTGCCAGCAGTGAGGCTAGCGGGGCCACAGATACGCAGTATTTT,CASSEASGATDTQYF
TRBD1,TRBV2,TRBJ2-7,.,TGTGCCAGCAGTGAACATATGGGGACAGGAGCCTACGAGCAGTACTTC,CASSEHMGTGAYEQYF
.,TRBV5-1,TRBJ2-7,.,TGCGCCAGCTCGGTTACCGGGACACCAGAGCAGTACTTC,CASSVTGTPEQYF
.,TRBV11-2,TRBJ1-2,.,TGTGCCAGCAGCTTGGTAGGGGCTCATGGCTACACCTTC,CASSLVGAHGYTF
TRBD2,TRBV10-3,TRBJ2-1,.,TGTGCCATCACCCAACTAGCGGGGGATGAGCAGTTCTTC,CAITQLAGDEQFF
.,TRBV2,TRBJ1-2,.,TGTGCCAGCAGTGAATACCAGGGGTTGGACTATGGCTACACCTTC,CASSEYQGLDYGYTF
.,TRBV6-1,TRBJ1-1,.,TGTGCCAGCAGACTGACAGCCTTGAACACTGAAGCTTTCTTT,CASRLTALNTEAFF
TRBD2,TRBV19,TRBJ2-1,.,TGTGCCAGTACGGGACTAGCGGGAGCGGCGTATGAGCAGTTCTTC,CASTGLAGAAYEQFF
TRBD1,TRBV12-5,TRBJ1-3,.,TGTGCTAGTGGTTTGGTGGGGGACAGCCTCTCCATTTTCTCTGGAAACACCATATATTTT,CASGLVGDSLSIFSGNTIYF
.,TRBV9,TRBJ1-5,.,TGTGCCAGCAGCGTAGCGGGATCGGATCAGCCCCAGCATTTT,CASSVAGSDQPQHF
.,TRBV15,TRBJ1-1,.,TGTGCCACCAGCAGAGATGGGAGGGGATACACTGAAGCTTTCTTT,CATSRDGRGYTEAFF
TRBD2,TRBV7-8,TRBJ2-7,.,TGTGCCAGCTCCGTTGTAGGAGCGGGGGCCCACTCCTACGAGCAGTACTTC,CASSVVGAGAHSYEQYF
.,TRBV7-2,TRBJ2-1,.,TGTGCCAGCAGCTTAGCTGGTGAGGGCACCTACAATGAGCAGTTCTTC,CASSLAGEGTYNEQFF
.,TRBV7-3,TRBJ2-7,.,TGTGCCAGCAGCTTAAGTGGCGGGGTCTACGAGCAGTACTTC,CASSLSGGVYEQYF
TRBD2,TRBV6-1,TRBJ2-5,.,TGTGCCAGCCCCCCGGGACTAGCGGTTCAAGAGACCCAGTACTTC,CASPPGLAVQETQYF